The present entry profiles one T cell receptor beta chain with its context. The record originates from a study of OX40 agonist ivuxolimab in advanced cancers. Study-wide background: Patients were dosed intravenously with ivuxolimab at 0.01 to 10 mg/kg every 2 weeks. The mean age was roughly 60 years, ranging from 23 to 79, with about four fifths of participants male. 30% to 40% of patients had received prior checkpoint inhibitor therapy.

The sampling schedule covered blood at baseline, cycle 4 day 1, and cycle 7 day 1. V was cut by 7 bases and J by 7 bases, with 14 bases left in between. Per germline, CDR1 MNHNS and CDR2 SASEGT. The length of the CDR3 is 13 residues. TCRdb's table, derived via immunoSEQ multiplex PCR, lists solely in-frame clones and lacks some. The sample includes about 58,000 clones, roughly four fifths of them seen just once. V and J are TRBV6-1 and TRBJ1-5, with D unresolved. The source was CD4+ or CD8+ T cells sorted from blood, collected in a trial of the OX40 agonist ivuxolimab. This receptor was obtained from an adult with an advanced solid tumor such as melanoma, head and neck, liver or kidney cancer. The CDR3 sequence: CASTAMHGQPQHF. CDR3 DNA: TGTGCCAGCACGGCGATGCACGGCCAGCCCCAGCATTTT.